This entry describes one TCR beta chain. Antigen: not known. With 2 bases removed from V and 4 bases from J, the gap between germline ends came to 6 bases. CDR1 and CDR2 (germline): SEHNR, FQNEAQ (reference sequence). This CDR3 has 13 amino acids. The sample is drawn from a study of T cell responses to AZD1222 COVID-19 vaccine. Across the whole study: The study pooled second doses at about 4 or about 12 weeks.

Repertoires were generated with immunoSEQ multiplex PCR, while TCRdb's copy carries only in-frame clones and drops some. This table has some 75,000 clones, more than 70% appearing once. Whole-study results and caveats: Reportedly, nearly half of unique spike TCRs recognized epitopes outside B.1.351/B.1.1.7 mutations. Most donors were white British and more were female, and clonal diversity was possibly underestimated. AZD1222 recipients seropositive at baseline numbered only 5 to 7.

The chain has TRBV7-9 and TRBJ1-3, with D uncertain. The sequencing here drew on peripheral blood, taken on day 0 of AZD1222 vaccination. This receptor was obtained from an adult in good health. The CDR3 DNA reads TGTGCCAGCAGCTTAAACCAGGGAAACACCATATATTTT. Protein: CASSLNQGNTIYF.